This T cell receptor (beta chain) was documented in a study of CD8+ T cells in alopecia areata. Whole-study context: Scoring of severity for treated patients was based on percentage of affected scalp area.

Extraction and reverse transcription of RNA yielded cDNA as the sequencing template. Clones were read by immunoSEQ multiplex PCR, and TCRdb kept only the in-frame ones, dropping some. Found here are more than 110,000 clones, 75% to 85% of them singletons; the top ten hold around 25%. Treatment specified: oral pan-JAK inhibitor, 5-10 mg twice daily. The CDR3 runs to 14 residues. CDR1 and CDR2 (germline): SEHNR, FQNEAQ (reference sequence). Unmatched junction bases numbered 0, after V lost 3 bases and J lost 2 bases. This specimen consisted of CD8+ T cells sorted from blood, obtained at week 4, from a patient treated with tofacitinib. The J gene is TRBJ2-1, the V gene TRBV7-9; 8 positions agree with TRBD2. The sequence came from a human donor with alopecia areata. In nucleotides, the CDR3 is TGTGCCAGCAGCTTTAGCGGGGCCTACAATGAGCAGTTCTTC. Residues: CASSFSGAYNEQFF. The full variable domain, completed using reference TRBV7-9 and TRBJ2-1, is DTGVSQNPRHKITKRGQNVTFRCDPISEHNRLYWYRQTLGQGPEFLTYFQNEAQLEKSRLLSDRFSAERPKGSFSTLEIQRTEQGDSAMYLCASSFSGAYNEQFFGPGTRLTVL.